One sample yielded the 7 T cell receptor beta chains listed below, sequenced in a study of T cell clonality in common variable immunodeficiency. The table came from immunoSEQ multiplex PCR; TCRdb's copy has only in-frame clones and leaves some out. Singletons are absent from the sample, which has about 52,000 clones. The sample was peripheral blood mononuclear cells. These receptors came from a person aged 18-70 years in good health.

This clone was seen many times. The missing CDR3 end, 3 residues past where the read stops, is filled in from the germline J gene. The V call is TRBV20-1, the J call TRBJ1-1; unclear D gene. The germline gives CDR1 DFQATT, CDR2 SNEGSKA (reference sequence). The CDR3 covers 14 residues. The V and J ends lost 5 bases and 0 bases respectively, with 13 bases between them. This CDR3 is CSARRPGMNTEAFF. CDR3 DNA, as far as it was read: TGCAGTGCTCGAAGACCAGGAATGAACACTGAA.

Comment on this clone: The read ends 3 residues early relative to the CDR3; the germline J gene fills the gap. This rearrangement joins TRBV7-2 to TRBJ2-7, with TRBD2 as a possible D gene (6 bases). The length of the CDR3 is 12 residues. Germline V gives CDR1 SGHTA, CDR2 FQGNSA. The V and J ends lost 8 bases and 0 bases respectively, with 8 bases between them. The covered CDR3 bases are TGTGCCAGCGGGGGACTCTCCTACGAG. As protein: CASGGLSYE. The CDR3 reads in full as CASGGLSYEQYF.

This clone was detected ten times or more. The read finishes 3 residues shy of the CDR3 end, and the germline J gene is used to complete it. The rearrangement links TRBV10-3 to TRBJ2-6, with TRBD1 matching over 7 bases. The germline CDR1 and CDR2 sequences are ENHRY and SYGVKD. The CDR3 is made up of 19 amino acids. J was trimmed by 0 bases and V by 2 bases; bases with no gene match: 10. The DNA read from the CDR3 is TGTGCCATCAGTGAGGCAAAACAGGGGAGAAACTCTGGGGCCAACGTC. Amino acid sequence: CAISEAKQGRNSGANV. The complete CDR3 reads CAISEAKQGRNSGANVLTF.

At least ten counts were recorded for this clone. The read ends 3 residues early relative to the CDR3; the germline J gene fills the gap. The chain recombines TRBV2 with TRBJ2-5; 13 bases map to TRBD2. V dropped 9 bases and J dropped 5; count of bases not matched to a gene: 12. Germline lookup yields CDR1 SNHLY and CDR2 FYNNEI. This CDR3 contains 16 residues. CDR3 loop: CASLGLAGDHGETQYF. The sequenced part of the CDR3 DNA is TGTGCCAGTCTTGGACTAGCGGGGGATCACGGCGAGACC.

This clone came up a few times. The CDR3 extends 3 residues past the end of the read, so its final part is completed from the germline J gene. V and J are TRBV14 and TRBJ2-7, with D unresolved. Germline assignment: CDR1 SGHDN and CDR2 FVKESK. Trimming pared 4 bases from V and 4 bases from J, leaving 8 bases between. The CDR3 has 12 amino acids. The CDR3 loop is CASSPERYEQYF. CDR3 DNA (partial): TGTGCCAGCAGCCCAGAGCGATACGAG.

This clone appeared many times. Read data end 3 residues before the CDR3 end; the end is taken from the germline J gene. This chain links TRBV5-1 with TRBJ2-3; 8 nucleotides agree with TRBD2. Losses at the gene ends were 0 bases for V and 2 bases for J; bases not matched to a gene: 5. The germline CDR1 and CDR2 sequences are SGHRS and YFSETQ. This CDR3 contains 16 residues. The covered CDR3 bases are TGCGCCAGCAGCTTGGTTCGACTAGCGACCACAGATACG. Translating it yields CASSLVRLATTDT. The complete CDR3 reads CASSLVRLATTDTQYF.

The table lists this clone with many counts. The CDR3 is cut off 3 residues early in the read; its end comes from the germline J gene. This rearrangement joins TRBV19 to TRBJ1-1, with TRBD1 matching 7 bases. J lost 3 bases, V lost 1 base, and 8 bases had no gene match. The V gene's germline CDR1 is LNHDA and CDR2 SQIVND (reference sequence). The CDR3 extends over 16 amino acids. This CDR3 reads CASSIGPGQFDTEAFF. The sequenced CDR3 bases are TGTGCCAGTAGTATAGGCCCGGGACAGTTCGACACTGAA.